The 16 T cell receptor beta chains below come from one sample, sequenced in a study of blood T cell repertoires in COVID-19. Method: immunoSEQ multiplex PCR; TCRdb's copy keeps in-frame clones and lacks some. The repertoire holds fewer than 150,000 clones, around 82% seen once, with roughly 8% in the top ten. The specimen sequenced was peripheral blood. These receptors came from a human donor in a cohort sampled during active COVID-19.

V usage is TRBV3-1 (or the pseudogene TRBV3-2) and J usage is TRBJ2-3, with 12 bases aligning to TRBD2. J was trimmed by 4 bases and V by 5 bases; bases with no gene match: 4. CDR3 length: 15 residues. The germline V gene has CDR1 LGHDT and CDR2 YNNKEL (reference sequence). CDR3 sequence reads: CASSVSSGGADTQYF. Written as DNA, the CDR3 is TGTGCCAGCAGCGTATCTAGCGGGGGGGCAGATACGCAGTATTTT.

This clone occurred once. The genes are TRBV19 and TRBJ1-3; 8 bases match TRBD1. CDR3 length: 16 amino acids. The germline V gene encodes CDR1 LNHDA and CDR2 SQIVND (reference sequence). Germline trimming cut 7 bases from V and 3 bases from J; bases unmatched to any gene: 11. The CDR3 reads CASISTGVRVGNTIYF. The CDR3 DNA follows: TGTGCCAGTATCTCGACAGGGGTTCGCGTTGGAAACACCATATATTTT.

This clone was seen more than once but under ten times. The chain couples TRBV19 to TRBJ1-4; possible D gene TRBD1, 6 bases. Trimming shortened V by 6 bases and J by 7 bases, and 9 bases separated the two germline ends. The CDR3 is 12 amino acids. Germline CDR1 reads LNHDA; CDR2 reads SQIVND (reference sequence). Here the CDR3 reads CASRTGSEKLFF. The CDR3 nucleotides read TGTGCCAGTAGGACAGGAAGTGAAAAACTGTTTTTT. Full variable domain (missing parts from reference TRBV19 and TRBJ1-4): DGGITQSPKYLFRKEGQNVTLSCEQNLNHDAMYWYRQDPGQGLRLIYYSQIVNDFQKGDIAEGYSVSREKKESFPLTVTSAQKNPTAFYLCASRTGSEKLFFGSGTQLSVL.

This clone was detected ten times or more. The V call is TRBV11-3, the J call TRBJ2-2; D perhaps matches TRBD1 (6 bases). V was clipped by 2 bases and J by 6 bases, with 10 bases between them. The length of the CDR3 is 14 residues. Germline V CDR1 and CDR2: SGHNT, YENEEA. The CDR3 nucleotides are TGTGCCAGCAGCTTAAACAGGGTTGCCGGGGAGCTGTTTTTT. Translating gives CASSLNRVAGELFF. The full variable domain, rest sourced from reference TRBV11-3 and TRBJ2-2, is EAGVVQSPRYKIIEKKQPVAFWCNPISGHNTLYWYLQNLGQGPELLIRYENEEAVDDSQLPKDRFSAERLKGVDSTLKIQPAELGDSAVYLCASSLNRVAGELFFGEGSRLTVL.

The CDR3 spells CASSPPSRGGGYTF. CDR3 nucleotide sequence: TGTGCCAGCTCACCACCGTCCAGGGGTGGTGGCTACACCTTC. The chain carries TRBV18 and TRBJ1-2; D may be TRBD1 (6 bases). The ends were cut back, 0 bases at V and 7 bases at J, with 12 bases in the middle. Germline CDR1 KGHSH, CDR2 LQKENI. The CDR3 length is 14 residues. Filled out from reference TRBV18 and TRBJ1-2, the complete variable domain reads NAGVMQNPRHLVRRRGQEARLRCSPMKGHSHVYWYRQLPEEGLKFMVYLQKENIIDESGMPKERFSAEFPKEGPSILRIQQVVRGDSAAYFCASSPPSRGGGYTFGSGTRLTVV.

CDR3 coding DNA: TGTGCCAGCAGTTTGGGGGGACAGGGAGTAGGATCTGGAAACACCATATATTTT. It encodes CASSLGGQGVGSGNTIYF. V is TRBV28 and J is TRBJ1-3, with 9 bases that match TRBD1. Germline CDR1 MDHEN, CDR2 SYDVKM. V shed 3 bases and J 1 base; nucleotides not matched to a gene: 10. The CDR3 totals 18 residues.

The chain couples TRBV6-1 to TRBJ1-1; no definite D call. Germline V gene lookup returns CDR1 MNHNS and CDR2 SASEGT. The CDR3 covers 15 residues. Trimming removed 1 base at V and 1 base at J, with 10 bases between. For the CDR3, the DNA is TGTGCCAGCAGTGAAGGTCCCTTCTGGAACACTGAAGCTTTCTTT. Amino acids: CASSEGPFWNTEAFF.

The chain joins TRBV5-1 to TRBJ2-7, with 9 bases that match TRBD1. The CDR3 runs 15 residues. Germline CDR1 and CDR2: SGHRS and YFSETQ. The ends lost 2 bases at V and 7 bases at J; junction bases unmatched: 10. The CDR3 DNA follows: TGCGCCAGCAGCTTACAGGGGGCTGGGTTCCAGGAGCAGTACTTC. This gives the protein CASSLQGAGFQEQYF.

The table lists this clone with a few counts. CDR3 nucleotides: TGCAGCGTGGCCGTCGGGACATCTAACTATGGCTACACCTTC. It specifies CSVAVGTSNYGYTF. The rearrangement uses TRBV29-1 and TRBJ1-2; possibly TRBD1 for D (6 bases). Per germline, CDR1 SQVTM and CDR2 ANQGSEA. There are 14 residues in the CDR3. Trimming took off 6 bases at V and 0 bases at J, with 14 bases between the two ends.

This clone is a singleton in its sample. V gene TRBV19 combines with J gene TRBJ1-2; a possible D gene is TRBD1 (5 bases). CDR3 size: 13 residues. In germline, CDR1 is LNHDA, CDR2 SQIVND (reference sequence). V lost 1 base to trimming and J lost 4 bases, with 7 bases between them. The CDR3 spells CASSIGQGYGYTF. For the CDR3, the DNA is TGTGCCAGTAGTATAGGGCAGGGCTATGGCTACACCTTC. Combining the CDR3 with reference TRBV19 and TRBJ1-2 gives the whole variable domain DGGITQSPKYLFRKEGQNVTLSCEQNLNHDAMYWYRQDPGQGLRLIYYSQIVNDFQKGDIAEGYSVSREKKESFPLTVTSAQKNPTAFYLCASSIGQGYGYTFGSGTRLTVV.

V usage is TRBV6-6 and J usage is TRBJ2-1; 8 bases map to TRBD2. The trim removed 5 bases at V and 5 bases at J, leaving 11 bases unmatched. The CDR3 is made up of 16 amino acids. CDR1 MNHNY and CDR2 SVGAGI come from the germline V gene (reference sequence). Here the CDR3 DNA reads TGTGCCAGCAGTCTCCCTCCAGCGGGGGTCGACAATGAGCAGTTCTTC. This encodes CASSLPPAGVDNEQFF.

This sequence joins TRBV6-5 and TRBJ1-5, with D tentatively TRBD1 (6 bases). V lost 2 bases and J lost 7, with 12 bases in between. The germline gives CDR1 MNHEY, CDR2 SVGAGI. The CDR3 contains 14 residues. The DNA for the CDR3 is TGTGCCAGCAGTTACCAGGGGTTCGACCAGCCCCAGCATTTT. It is translated as CASSYQGFDQPQHF.

The rearrangement links TRBV7-2 to TRBJ2-7; D may be TRBD2 (6 bases). The germline V and J ends were trimmed by 5 bases and 7 bases, with 21 bases remaining between them. Germline lookup yields CDR1 SGHTA and CDR2 FQGNSA. This CDR3 has 15 amino acids. The CDR3 region has the DNA TGTGCCAGCAGCCGCGGAGGGGCCGCGTCAAAAGAGCAGTACTTC. Its translation is CASSRGGAASKEQYF.

The chain links TRBV13 to TRBJ2-1; D is unclear. Trimming removed 4 bases from V and 9 bases from J, with 7 bases in between. The CDR3 consists of 11 residues. Germline loops: CDR1 PRHDT, CDR2 FYEKMQ (reference sequence). The CDR3 loop reads CASSYSTEQFF. The CDR3 DNA follows: TGTGCCAGCAGCTACAGTACTGAGCAGTTCTTC.

V is TRBV9 and J is TRBJ1-1; no definite D call. Germline V gives CDR1 SGDLS, CDR2 YYNGEE. The ends were cut back, 1 base at V and 5 bases at J, with 15 bases in the middle. The CDR3 contains 15 residues. CDR3 nucleotides: TGTGCCAGCAGCGTAAGGGTCGCCGGGGAAACTGAAGCTTTCTTT. Amino acid sequence: CASSVRVAGETEAFF.

The chain links TRBV5-1 to TRBJ1-2, with D unclear. The CDR3 is made up of 13 amino acids. The germline V and J ends were trimmed by 0 bases and 0 bases, with 3 bases remaining between them. Germline CDR1 is SGHRS and CDR2 is YFSETQ. The CDR3 nucleotides are TGCGCCAGCAGCTTGGCCACTAACTATGGCTACACCTTC. It is translated as CASSLATNYGYTF.